The rows below give T cell receptor beta chains drawn from one sample of a study of shared clonotypes between healthy human individuals. Here immunoSEQ multiplex PCR was the method, and the copy in TCRdb shows in-frame clones only, minus some. The sample has about 2.1 million clones, 80% to 95% seen once; the top ten hold more than 1.5%. Sequenced material: naive CD8+ T cells from PBMCs. The source of these receptors is a man between 18 and 35 years old in good health. Some clones in this sample may be carry-over from other donors' samples. Both conserved end residues are part of each CDR3. The order of the fields is CDR3 length, J gene, clone size, D gene, V gene, CDR3 protein, CDR3 DNA. D genes are given only for firm matches. The size of a clone is reported for some rows only, either as once, few or many, or as a class for expanded clones.

length: 11
J: TRBJ1-1
size: few
D: .
V: TRBV28
CDR3: CASTGNTEAFF
DNA: TGTGCCAGCACCGGAAACACTGAAGCTTTCTTT

length: 15
J: TRBJ2-2
size: .
D: .
V: TRBV27
CDR3: CASRPWTLNTGELFF
DNA: TGTGCCAGCAGGCCGTGGACTTTGAACACCGGGGAGCTGTTTTTT

length: 14
J: TRBJ2-1
size: .
D: .
V: TRBV27
CDR3: CASSFQSSYNEQFF
DNA: TGTGCCAGCAGTTTCCAGAGCTCCTACAATGAGCAGTTCTTC

length: 14
J: TRBJ1-5
size: .
D: TRBD1
V: TRBV28
CDR3: CASSPPGQGQPQHF
DNA: TGTGCCAGCAGTCCCCCGGGACAGGGTCAGCCCCAGCATTTT

length: 14
J: TRBJ1-1
size: few
D: TRBD1
V: TRBV6-5
CDR3: CASRPTGAGTEAFF
DNA: TGTGCCAGCAGACCCACAGGGGCGGGCACTGAAGCTTTCTTT

length: 13
J: TRBJ1-1
size: .
D: .
V: TRBV27
CDR3: CASSWDMRTEAFF
DNA: TGTGCCAGCAGTTGGGACATGAGGACTGAAGCTTTCTTT

length: 10
J: TRBJ2-7
size: .
D: .
V: TRBV6-5
CDR3: CASRGEEQYF
DNA: TGTGCCAGCAGGGGAGAAGAGCAGTACTTC

length: 14
J: TRBJ1-5
size: few
D: .
V: TRBV27
CDR3: CASSLGGSNQPQHF
DNA: TGTGCCAGCAGTTTGGGGGGTAGCAATCAGCCCCAGCATTTT

length: 13
J: TRBJ2-5
size: few
D: .
V: TRBV28
CDR3: CASSLIREETQYF
DNA: TGTGCCAGCAGTTTAATCAGGGAAGAGACCCAGTACTTC

length: 15
J: TRBJ1-1
size: few
D: .
V: TRBV5-1
CDR3: CASSLIPGPNTEAFF
DNA: TGCGCCAGCAGCTTGATCCCGGGTCCGAACACTGAAGCTTTCTTT

length: 16
J: TRBJ2-5
size: .
D: .
V: TRBV28
CDR3: CASKTSRDQGWETQYF
DNA: TGTGCCAGCAAAACCTCTCGGGACCAGGGCTGGGAGACCCAGTACTTC

length: 16
J: TRBJ2-2
size: .
D: TRBD2
V: TRBV19
CDR3: CASSIGLAGITGELFF
DNA: TGTGCCAGTAGTATAGGACTAGCGGGAATTACCGGGGAGCTGTTTTTT

length: 16
J: TRBJ1-4
size: .
D: TRBD1
V: TRBV5-4
CDR3: CASSPGTGGRHEKLFF
DNA: TGTGCCAGCAGCCCCGGGACAGGGGGCCGTCATGAAAAACTGTTTTTT

length: 12
J: TRBJ2-1
size: .
D: .
V: TRBV27
CDR3: CASSLLGNEQFF
DNA: TGTGCCAGCAGTTTATTGGGGAATGAGCAGTTCTTC

length: 14
J: TRBJ1-5
size: .
D: .
V: TRBV19
CDR3: CASSHLGVNQPQHF
DNA: TGTGCCAGTAGCCACCTAGGGGTCAATCAGCCCCAGCATTTT

length: 13
J: TRBJ1-1
size: .
D: .
V: TRBV19
CDR3: CASNEGVNTEAFF
DNA: TGTGCCAGTAACGAGGGTGTGAACACTGAAGCTTTCTTT

length: 16
J: TRBJ2-3
size: .
D: TRBD2
V: TRBV25-1
CDR3: CASSGGLAGSTDTQYF
DNA: TGTGCCAGCAGTGGGGGGCTAGCGGGTAGCACAGATACGCAGTATTTT